The sequence of this T cell receptor (beta chain) was determined in a study of cytomegalovirus exposure and HLA in healthy donors. The CDR3 covers 15 residues. Germline CDR1 MGHRA, CDR2 YSYEKL. V was clipped by 3 bases and J by 6 bases, with 16 bases between them. Researchers ran the PCR with 60 Vbeta and 13 Jbeta primers. Authors' methods: In a later analysis, of 80 million to 90 million unique beta chains, roughly 11 million appeared in at least two donors. Assay: immunoSEQ multiplex PCR; the TCRdb copy retains only in-frame clones and omits some. The DNA was the basis for D and trimming; V, J and clone size are from that table. The data show over 200,000 clones, with approximately 90% seen just once and roughly 0.99% held by the top ten. Remarks on this clone: Its antigen remains unknown.

Study-wide points: The productive fraction for most TCR beta V segments was about 90% or about 30% in an earlier analysis.

Material: PBMCs. This sequence was found in a woman under 30 in good health and CMV-seronegative. The rearrangement links TRBV4-1 to TRBJ2-3; TRBD1 is a possible D gene (6 bases). The DNA for the CDR3 is TGCGCCAGCAGCCAGCAGGGGTCCCACGTGGATACGCAGTATTTT. Protein product: CASSQQGSHVDTQYF.